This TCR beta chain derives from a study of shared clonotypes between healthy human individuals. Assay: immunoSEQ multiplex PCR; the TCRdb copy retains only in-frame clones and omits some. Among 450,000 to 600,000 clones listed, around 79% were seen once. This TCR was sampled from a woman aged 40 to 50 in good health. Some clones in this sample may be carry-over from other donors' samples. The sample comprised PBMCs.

CDR3 residues: CASRPFSGNTIYF. In DNA, the CDR3 is TGTGCCAGCAGGCCTTTCTCTGGAAACACCATATATTTT. The chain combines TRBV5-6 with TRBJ1-3; the D is unclear. Germline CDR1 is SGHDT and CDR2 is YYEEEE. V lost 5 bases and J 0 bases, leaving 6 bases between the germline ends. There are 13 residues in the CDR3.